This T cell receptor beta chain was sequenced during a study of blood T cells in healthy people across ages. Study-level points and caveats: A greater number of naive CD4+ cells and higher diversity distinguished long-lived donors from aged donors.

Of note for this clonotype: What it binds is unknown.

Together with a sample-barcoded 5' primer, a J-beta primer mix was included in a second PCR lasting about 7 to 11 cycles. All samples yielded 3 million or more CDR3-containing paired-end reads. TCRdb used MiXCR to reprocess the 5' RACE reads, holding one entry per CDR3 protein. The sample contains about 1.4 million distinct CDR3 sequences, approximately 59% of which appear only once. The germline V and J ends were trimmed by 4 bases and 8 bases, with 11 bases remaining between them. The CDR3 has 12 residues. The germline V gene has CDR1 MRHNA and CDR2 SNTAGT. Sequenced: blood. The TCR comes from a man aged 18 to 30 in good health. The V gene is TRBV6-4, the J gene TRBJ1-2, with D uncertain. CDR3: CASSVVGSGYTF. CDR3 DNA sequence: TGTGCCAGCAGTGTTGTCGGTTCCGGCTACACCTTC.